The 3 T cell receptor beta chains listed next were all sequenced from one sample in a study of molecular identifiers for immune sequencing clone quantification. TCRdb re-derived calls from the PCR reads in MiXCR, one entry per CDR3 protein. In the table there are about 640,000 distinct CDR3 sequences, 15% to 20% of which are singletons. Sequencing was performed on naive CD8+ T cells from blood, with Jurkat cell RNA spiked in. Subset defined: FACS-sorted CD8+CD4-CCR7+CD45RA+ naive T cells. Every receptor here comes from a human donor in good health. Some libraries in this study had Jurkat cell RNA spiked in.

This clonotype was observed a handful of times. A single base separates this from a much larger clone, so it may be a read error. The chain carries TRBV24-1 and TRBJ2-1; 7 nucleotides align to TRBD2. The CDR3 loop spans 16 amino acids. With V trimmed by 3 bases and J by 5 bases, 9 bases remained unmatched. Germline-derived CDR1 and CDR2 are KGHDR and SFDVKD. CDR3: CATSDITSDTNNEQFF. The CDR3 DNA sequence: TGTGCCACCAGTGATATAACTAGCGACACCAACAATGAGCAGTTCTTC.

This clonotype was detected ten times or more. This rearrangement joins TRBV7-9 to TRBJ1-1; D unclear. Per germline, CDR1 SEHNR and CDR2 FQNEAQ (reference sequence). This CDR3 has 12 residues. V gave up 5 bases and J gave up 1 base, with 5 bases separating them. The CDR3 here is CASSQKNTEAFF. The CDR3 nucleotides read TGTGCCAGCAGCCAAAAGAACACTGAAGCTTTCTTT.

Regarding this clonotype: This sequence is one base from a far larger clone and is likely a read error. This chain joins TRBV19 and TRBJ1-1; D ambiguous. The CDR3 has 13 residues. Looked up from germline, CDR1 is LNHDA and CDR2 is SQIVND (reference sequence). The CDR3 DNA reads TGTGCCAGTAGTATTACTGTGAACACTGAAGCTCTCTTT. Its translation: CASSITVNTEALF.